These T cell receptor beta chains were read from a single sample in a study of Tregs in tolerant kidney transplant recipients. Method: immunoSEQ multiplex PCR; TCRdb's copy keeps in-frame clones and lacks some. The sample consists of tens of thousands of clones, approximately 92% of them appearing once. Sequenced sample: CD8+ T cells from blood. Receptors were obtained from a human donor in good health. Each CDR3 is given with its conserved first and last residue. The D gene is left open where the match is weak. Not every row has a clone size; where given, it reads once, few, many or a size class.

J,V,D,size,CDR3,DNA
TRBJ2-5,TRBV7-2,TRBD2,NA,CASSLDPGLAGPLQETQYF,TGTGCCAGCAGCTTAGACCCGGGACTAGCGGGGCCACTGCAAGAGACCCAGTACTTC
TRBJ1-1,TRBV11-2,NA,NA,CASSLEPRNTEAFF,TGTGCCAGCAGCTTAGAGCCGAGGAACACTGAAGCTTTCTTT
TRBJ2-7,TRBV27,NA,NA,CASSKGGDSYEQYF,TGTGCCAGCAGTAAAGGGGGTGACTCCTACGAGCAGTACTTC
TRBJ2-1,TRBV2,TRBD1,NA,CASSHGQGAYNEQFF,TGTGCCAGCAGTCATGGACAGGGGGCCTACAATGAGCAGTTCTTC
TRBJ2-1,TRBV11-2,NA,NA,CASSLEVGASRENEQFF,TGTGCCAGCAGCTTAGAGGTCGGAGCTAGCCGAGAGAATGAGCAGTTCTTC
TRBJ1-2,TRBV5-4,TRBD1,NA,CASSSRDSPYGYTF,TGTGCCAGCAGCTCGAGGGACAGCCCCTATGGCTACACCTTC
TRBJ1-5,TRBV15,NA,NA,CATTDGNQPQHF,TGTGCCACCACAGACGGCAATCAGCCCCAGCATTTT
TRBJ2-3,TRBV5-1,TRBD2,NA,CASSTAGLAGVDTQYF,TGCGCCAGCAGCACCGCGGGGCTAGCGGGGGTCGATACGCAGTATTTT
TRBJ2-7,TRBV19,NA,NA,CASSEDSWGSSEQYF,TGTGCCAGTAGTGAGGACAGTTGGGGCTCCTCCGAGCAGTACTTC
TRBJ1-4,TRBV11-1,TRBD1,NA,CASSLARGRKLFF,TGTGCCAGCAGCTTAGCCAGGGGGAGAAAACTGTTTTTT
TRBJ2-7,TRBV27,NA,once,CASSLLSGREQYF,TGTGCCAGCAGTTTATTATCGGGGAGAGAGCAGTACTTC
TRBJ2-4,TRBV10-3,TRBD1,NA,CAISEDLGTAAIQYF,TGTGCCATCAGTGAGGACCTAGGGACAGCGGCCATTCAGTACTTC
TRBJ2-7,TRBV27,NA,few,CASSTVGGPYEQYF,TGTGCCAGCAGTACCGTGGGGGGCCCCTACGAGCAGTACTTC
TRBJ2-5,TRBV30,TRBD1,once,CAWSTEEQGETQYF,TGTGCCTGGAGTACGGAAGAACAGGGGGAGACCCAGTACTTC
TRBJ2-1,TRBV19,NA,NA,CASSHGGWLDEQFF,TGTGCCAGCTCCCATGGGGGGTGGTTGGATGAGCAGTTCTTC
TRBJ2-1,TRBV6-1,TRBD2,NA,CASSDPAGAFYNEQFF,TGTGCCAGCAGTGATCCAGCGGGGGCCTTTTACAATGAGCAGTTCTTC
TRBJ1-4,TRBV7-9,NA,once,CASSSMDMTNEKLFF,TGTGCCAGCAGCTCCATGGACATGACTAATGAAAAACTGTTTTTT
TRBJ2-1,TRBV10-3,NA,NA,CAISGEGGLTPYNEQFF,TGTGCCATCAGTGGGGAAGGAGGACTAACACCCTACAATGAGCAGTTCTTC
TRBJ2-7,TRBV27,TRBD2,NA,CASSLMPRGGVVYEQYF,TGTGCCAGCAGTTTAATGCCTCGCGGGGGGGTTGTCTACGAGCAGTACTTC
TRBJ2-5,TRBV9,TRBD2,once,CASSVRGGGMETQYF,TGTGCCAGCAGCGTTAGGGGCGGGGGGATGGAGACCCAGTACTTC
TRBJ1-1,TRBV7-9,NA,once,CASSLDPGQNTEAFF,TGTGCCAGCAGCTTAGACCCGGGACAGAACACTGAAGCTTTCTTT
TRBJ2-7,TRBV5-6,TRBD1,NA,CASSPGQGTWGYEQYF,TGTGCCAGCAGCCCGGGACAGGGTACATGGGGCTACGAGCAGTACTTC
TRBJ2-1,TRBV4-1,NA,NA,CASSQDDSTQWNEQFF,TGCGCCAGCAGCCAAGATGACAGCACGCAATGGAATGAGCAGTTCTTC
TRBJ2-7,TRBV27,TRBD2,NA,CASSSPWSGGATNEQYF,TGTGCCAGCAGTTCTCCGTGGAGCGGGGGGGCAACTAACGAGCAGTACTTC
TRBJ2-5,TRBV6-5,NA,NA,CASSYSGEGSQETQYF,TGTGCCAGCAGTTACTCTGGAGAGGGGAGTCAAGAGACCCAGTACTTC
TRBJ1-5,TRBV9,NA,NA,CASSDPPGPQHF,TGTGCCAGCAGTGACCCGCCCGGACCCCAGCATTTT
TRBJ2-3,TRBV11-2,TRBD2,NA,CASSLVPSGRDTQYF,TGTGCCAGCAGCTTAGTGCCTAGCGGGAGAGATACGCAGTATTTT
TRBJ2-1,TRBV6-1,TRBD1,NA,CASSGTDSSYNEQFF,TGTGCCAGCAGCGGGACAGACAGCTCCTACAATGAGCAGTTCTTC
TRBJ2-3,TRBV19,TRBD1,NA,CASSMGWTGVTDTQYF,TGTGCCAGTAGTATGGGGTGGACAGGGGTCACAGATACGCAGTATTTT
TRBJ2-1,TRBV10-2,TRBD2,once,CASNGLAGYNEQFF,TGCGCCAGCAACGGACTAGCTGGGTACAATGAGCAGTTCTTC
TRBJ2-7,TRBV7-6,TRBD2,NA,CASSGTSGPGESYEQYF,TGTGCCAGCAGCGGGACTAGCGGGCCCGGGGAATCCTACGAGCAGTACTTC
TRBJ2-6,TRBV11-2,NA,NA,CASSPRSGANVLTF,TGTGCCAGCAGCCCACGTTCCGGGGCCAACGTCCTGACTTTC
TRBJ2-7,TRBV10-1,NA,NA,CASSELAHSYEQYF,TGCGCCAGCAGCGAACTAGCCCACTCCTACGAGCAGTACTTC
TRBJ2-1,TRBV6-6,TRBD2,NA,CASGLAHEQFF,TGTGCCAGCGGACTAGCGCATGAGCAGTTCTTC
TRBJ2-3,TRBV4-1,TRBD2,NA,CASSPLSGRGGTDTQYF,TGCGCCAGCAGCCCCTTAAGCGGGAGGGGGGGCACAGATACGCAGTATTTT
TRBJ2-7,TRBV14,NA,once,CASSHLQGYEQYF,TGTGCCAGCAGCCACCTACAGGGTTACGAGCAGTACTTC
TRBJ2-1,TRBV4-1,NA,NA,CASSLRVGGASYNEQFF,TGCGCCAGCAGCCTCAGGGTTGGGGGCGCCTCCTACAATGAGCAGTTCTTC
TRBJ1-5,TRBV27,NA,NA,CASGGGGQPQHF,TGTGCCAGCGGGGGTGGGGGTCAGCCCCAGCATTTT
TRBJ1-2,TRBV27,NA,NA,CASSPDLYGYTF,TGTGCCAGCAGTCCTGACTTATATGGCTACACCTTC
TRBJ2-1,TRBV9,NA,NA,CASSYGGVSYNEQFF,TGTGCCAGCAGCTACGGGGGAGTTTCCTACAATGAGCAGTTCTTC
TRBJ1-5,TRBV14,NA,NA,CASSQGGGGRTGNQPQHF,TGTGCCAGCAGCCAAGGCGGCGGGGGCAGAACGGGGAATCAGCCCCAGCATTTT
TRBJ2-7,TRBV5-1,NA,once,CASSSTGAYEQYF,TGCGCCAGCAGCTCTACCGGGGCTTACGAGCAGTACTTC
TRBJ2-7,TRBV4-2,TRBD2,NA,CASSQDIEREGLYEQYF,TGTGCCAGCAGCCAAGATATCGAGCGGGAGGGCCTCTACGAGCAGTACTTC
TRBJ2-1,TRBV6-5,NA,NA,CASSPLAVSYNEQFF,TGTGCCAGCAGTCCTTTAGCGGTCTCCTACAATGAGCAGTTCTTC
TRBJ2-7,TRBV6-5,TRBD1,NA,CASSYPGTEFYEQYF,TGTGCCAGCAGTTACCCCGGGACAGAATTTTACGAGCAGTACTTC
TRBJ1-1,TRBV27,TRBD1,NA,CASSPDRGTEAFF,TGTGCCAGCAGCCCTGACAGGGGTACTGAAGCTTTCTTT
TRBJ2-3,TRBV6-4,TRBD2,medium-sized,CASSLSGGASDTQYF,TGTGCCAGCAGCCTTAGCGGGGGGGCCTCAGATACGCAGTATTTT
TRBJ2-7,TRBV18,NA,NA,CASSPESSTYEQYF,TGTGCCAGCTCACCAGAGTCCTCGACCTACGAGCAGTACTTC
TRBJ2-7,TRBV5-6,TRBD1,NA,CASSSGTGTKGYEQYF,TGTGCCAGCAGCTCTGGGACAGGGACAAAAGGGTACGAGCAGTACTTC
TRBJ2-1,TRBV7-9,NA,NA,CASSLSLGEVGNEQFF,TGTGCCAGCAGCTTATCCCTTGGGGAGGTAGGCAATGAGCAGTTCTTC
TRBJ2-7,TRBV14,NA,NA,CASSRDYEQYF,TGTGCCAGCAGCCGCGACTACGAGCAGTACTTC
TRBJ2-1,TRBV10-3,NA,once,CAISGGFDSYTYNEQFF,TGTGCCATCAGTGGAGGATTTGACTCCTACACGTACAATGAGCAGTTCTTC
TRBJ2-7,TRBV18,NA,NA,CASSPKAYEQYF,TGTGCCAGCTCACCTAAGGCCTACGAGCAGTACTTC
TRBJ2-1,TRBV4-2,TRBD2,NA,CASSQLAGDYNEQFF,TGTGCCAGCAGCCAACTAGCGGGGGACTACAATGAGCAGTTCTTC
TRBJ2-7,TRBV10-3,NA,NA,CAISGAGRTYEQYF,TGTGCCATCAGTGGGGCAGGGCGAACCTACGAGCAGTACTTC
TRBJ2-7,TRBV4-2,TRBD2,NA,CASRRGLAGNYEQYF,TGTGCCAGCAGACGCGGACTAGCGGGGAATTACGAGCAGTACTTC